This record concerns one T cell receptor (beta chain) sequence. This clonotype was observed many times. This receptor's antigen is unknown. Base-call qualities are not available, and no considerably larger clone is one nucleotide away. For sequencing, an Illumina NovaSeq 6000 was employed. TCR cDNA was synthesized by 5'RACE template switching, which introduced a universal primer site and unique molecular identifiers. Priming of cDNA synthesis was performed from both the TCR alpha and TCR beta constant segments. Libraries were amplified in two PCR steps, with sample barcodes and sequencing adapters added in the second step. Libraries were sequenced on Illumina HiSeq 2500 (2x100 bp) or NovaSeq (2x150 bp). The source study handled its data this way. Reads were demultiplexed and collapsed into UMI consensus sequences with MIGEC, and V(D)J alignment was performed with MiXCR. Using edgeR on replicate PBMC samples, clonotypes were called vaccine-responding if FDR was below 0.01 and the log2 fold change was above 5 up to day 15. Bulk clonotypes were assigned CD4 or CD8 identity according to which sequenced CD4 or CD8 repertoire held them at higher abundance. TCRdb applied fastp at Q25 and MiXCR to the public reads, then kept only in-frame beta chains. Under each unique CDR3 protein, matching rows form one entry showing the most common genes and DNA. TCRdb's processing, not the authors', yielded these V and J calls. Present in this sample are some 320,000 distinct CDR3 sequences, 7.5% to 9% of which were seen just once. The leading ten clones occupy 3% to 4% of the sample.

These data belong to a study of T cells after yellow fever vaccination (dated by TCRdb to the late 2010s). In the study overall: Libraries from fractions with low cell numbers were prepared with the SMART-Seq v4 Ultra Low Input RNA kit. To follow T-cell clones before and after both primary and booster YFV17D yellow fever vaccination, bulk TCR alpha and beta repertoires underwent longitudinal sequencing. Blood was drawn at multiple timepoints before and after primary and secondary immunization, with bulk PBMC replicates and cell subsets isolated. Two healthy male donors, one aged 18 to 30 and one aged 30 to 40 years, made up the cohort. Overall study results and their limits: FACS-sorted repertoires could contain abundant contaminating clonotypes from the bulk population, so computational filtering was required. A small fraction of clonotypes showed up in both the CD4 and CD8 compartments, probably as a result of convergent recombination. Because the study included only a couple of donors, the extent to which the findings can be generalized is limited. After the booster, most clones that had expanded after primary vaccination were detected again (roughly 96% of CD4 and 88% of CD8), suggesting broad maintenance of memory. The secondary T-cell response was weaker than the primary response but faster, peaking on day 5 instead of day 15.

The treatment or condition label of this sample denotes: live attenuated yellow fever vaccine strain. A standard Ficoll-Paque protocol was used to isolate PBMCs from peripheral blood. Dynabeads CD4 and CD8 positive selection kits were used to isolate the CD4 and CD8 T-cell fractions. TriZol was used to extract RNA from bulk PBMCs, from CD4 and CD8 fractions, and from dextramer-positive and dextramer-negative fractions. Looking up the germline V gene yields CDR1 SGHTA and CDR2 FQGNSA. From the cysteine up to the phenylalanine, the CDR3 has a length of 12 residues. The sequence is cut down to CDR3 DNA, 36 bases in frame from base 1. The germline ends are 7 bases apart after V is trimmed by 4 bases and J by 7 bases.

Source: CD4+ T cells sorted from PBMCs, taken 5 days after the yellow fever booster vaccination. The receptor chain draws on TRBV7-2 and TRBJ1-4, with the D gene not clear enough to name. The source of this sequence is a man aged 18 to 30 who received the YFV17D yellow fever vaccine. The nucleotide sequence is TGTGCCAGCAGCTCATCGGCTGAAAAACTGTTTTTT. Its translation is CASSSSAEKLFF. The variable domain in full, with residues beyond the CDR3 obtained from the reference TRBV7-2 and TRBJ1-4 genes, is GAGVSQSPSNKVTEKGKDVELRCDPISGHTALYWYRQSLGQGLEFLIYFQGNSAPDKSGLPSDRFSAERTGGSVSTLTIQRTQQEDSAVYLCASSSSAEKLFFGSGTQLSVL.